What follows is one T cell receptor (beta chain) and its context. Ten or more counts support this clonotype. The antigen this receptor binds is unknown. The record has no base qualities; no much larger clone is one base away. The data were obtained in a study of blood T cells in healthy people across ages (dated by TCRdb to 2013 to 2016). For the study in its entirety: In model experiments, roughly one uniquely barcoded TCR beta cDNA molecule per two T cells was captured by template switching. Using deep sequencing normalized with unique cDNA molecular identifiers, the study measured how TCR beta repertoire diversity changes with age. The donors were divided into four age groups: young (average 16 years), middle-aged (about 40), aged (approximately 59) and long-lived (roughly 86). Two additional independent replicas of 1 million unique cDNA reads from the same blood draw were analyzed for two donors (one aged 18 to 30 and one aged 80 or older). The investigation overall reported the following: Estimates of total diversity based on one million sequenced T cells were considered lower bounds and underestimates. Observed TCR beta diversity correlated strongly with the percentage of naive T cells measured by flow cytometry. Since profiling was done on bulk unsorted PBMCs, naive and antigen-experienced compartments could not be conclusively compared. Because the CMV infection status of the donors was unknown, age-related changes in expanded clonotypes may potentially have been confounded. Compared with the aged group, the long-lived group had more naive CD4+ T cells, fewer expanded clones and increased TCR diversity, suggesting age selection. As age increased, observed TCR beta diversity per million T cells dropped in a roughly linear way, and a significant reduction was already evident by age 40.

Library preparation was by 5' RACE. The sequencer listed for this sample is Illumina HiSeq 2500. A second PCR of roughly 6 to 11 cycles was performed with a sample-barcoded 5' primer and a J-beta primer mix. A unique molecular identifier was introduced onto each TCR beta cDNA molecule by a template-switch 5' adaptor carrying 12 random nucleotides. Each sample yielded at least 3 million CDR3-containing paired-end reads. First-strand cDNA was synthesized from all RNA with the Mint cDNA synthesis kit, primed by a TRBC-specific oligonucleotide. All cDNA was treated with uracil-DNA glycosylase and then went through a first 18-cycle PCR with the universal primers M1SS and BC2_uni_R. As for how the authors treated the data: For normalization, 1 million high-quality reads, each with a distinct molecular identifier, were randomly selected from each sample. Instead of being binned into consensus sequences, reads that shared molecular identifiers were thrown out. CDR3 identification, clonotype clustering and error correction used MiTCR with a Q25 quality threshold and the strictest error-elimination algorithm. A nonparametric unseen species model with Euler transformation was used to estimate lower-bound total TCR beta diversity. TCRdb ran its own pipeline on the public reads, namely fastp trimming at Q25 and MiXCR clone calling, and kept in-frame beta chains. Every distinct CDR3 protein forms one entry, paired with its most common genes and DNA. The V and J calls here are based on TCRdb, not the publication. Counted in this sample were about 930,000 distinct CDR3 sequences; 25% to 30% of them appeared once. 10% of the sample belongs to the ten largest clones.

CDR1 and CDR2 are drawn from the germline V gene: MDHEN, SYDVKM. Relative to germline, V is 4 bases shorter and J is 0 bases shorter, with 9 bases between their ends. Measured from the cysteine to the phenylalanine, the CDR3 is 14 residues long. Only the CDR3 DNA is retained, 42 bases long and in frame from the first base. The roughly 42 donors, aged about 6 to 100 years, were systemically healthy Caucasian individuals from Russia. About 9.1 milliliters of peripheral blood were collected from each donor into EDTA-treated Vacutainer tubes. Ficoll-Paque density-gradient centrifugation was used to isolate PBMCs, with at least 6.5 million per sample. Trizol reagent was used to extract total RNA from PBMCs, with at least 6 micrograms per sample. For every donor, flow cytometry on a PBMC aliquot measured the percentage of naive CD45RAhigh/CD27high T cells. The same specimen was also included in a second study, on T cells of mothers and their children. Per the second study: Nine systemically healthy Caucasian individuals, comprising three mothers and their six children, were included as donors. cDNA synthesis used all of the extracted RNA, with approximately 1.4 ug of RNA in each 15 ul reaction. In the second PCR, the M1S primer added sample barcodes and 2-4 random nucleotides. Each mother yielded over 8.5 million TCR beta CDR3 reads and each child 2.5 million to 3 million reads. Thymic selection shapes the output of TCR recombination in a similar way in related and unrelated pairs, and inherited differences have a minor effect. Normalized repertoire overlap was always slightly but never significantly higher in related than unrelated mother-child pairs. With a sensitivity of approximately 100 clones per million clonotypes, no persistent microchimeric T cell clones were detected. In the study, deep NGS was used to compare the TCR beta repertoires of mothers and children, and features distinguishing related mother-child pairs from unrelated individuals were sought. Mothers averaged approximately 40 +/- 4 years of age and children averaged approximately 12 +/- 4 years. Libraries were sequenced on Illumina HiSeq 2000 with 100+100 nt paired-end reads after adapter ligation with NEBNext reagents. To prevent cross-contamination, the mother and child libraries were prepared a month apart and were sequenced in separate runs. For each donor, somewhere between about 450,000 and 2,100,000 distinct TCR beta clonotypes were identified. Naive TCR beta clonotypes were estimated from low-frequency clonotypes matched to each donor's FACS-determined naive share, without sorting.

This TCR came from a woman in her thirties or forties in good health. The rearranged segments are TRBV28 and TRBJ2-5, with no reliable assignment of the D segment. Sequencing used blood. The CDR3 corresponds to CASSSFGNQETQYF. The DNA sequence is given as TGTGCCAGCAGTTCCTTCGGAAACCAAGAGACCCAGTACTTC.